The subject of this entry is one T cell receptor (beta chain). No antigen is known for it. The sample comes from a study of T-cell memory formation after mild COVID-19. Study in general: There were largely donor-specific TCR clusters. Study-wide results and caveats: A second wave of clones peaked on day 37, and their SARS-CoV-2 specificity went unconfirmed. Researchers found some responding clones in pre-infection memory, a sign that cross-reactive memory joined.

5'RACE with constant-segment primers yielded barcoded, UMI-tagged TCR alpha and TCR beta cDNA libraries. TCRdb reprocessed the 5' RACE reads via MiXCR and lists one record per CDR3 protein. The sample includes about half a million distinct CDR3 sequences, 15% to 20% seen only once; the top ten take more than 9%. The length of the CDR3 is 13 residues. V lost 6 bases and J 8 bases, leaving 16 bases between the germline ends. Germline V CDR1 and CDR2: MNHEY, SMNVEV (reference sequence). The TCR sequence derives from an adult woman who had mild COVID-19 (a few samples of this study predate the infection). Cell type and time point are not known. The rearrangement joins TRBV27 to TRBJ1-2, with no clear D. Sequenced input: PBMCs or a T cell subset sorted from them (not recorded which). The CDR3 protein is CASSSERARGYTF. For the CDR3, the DNA is TGTGCCAGCAGCTCCGAGCGGGCTAGGGGCTACACCTTC.